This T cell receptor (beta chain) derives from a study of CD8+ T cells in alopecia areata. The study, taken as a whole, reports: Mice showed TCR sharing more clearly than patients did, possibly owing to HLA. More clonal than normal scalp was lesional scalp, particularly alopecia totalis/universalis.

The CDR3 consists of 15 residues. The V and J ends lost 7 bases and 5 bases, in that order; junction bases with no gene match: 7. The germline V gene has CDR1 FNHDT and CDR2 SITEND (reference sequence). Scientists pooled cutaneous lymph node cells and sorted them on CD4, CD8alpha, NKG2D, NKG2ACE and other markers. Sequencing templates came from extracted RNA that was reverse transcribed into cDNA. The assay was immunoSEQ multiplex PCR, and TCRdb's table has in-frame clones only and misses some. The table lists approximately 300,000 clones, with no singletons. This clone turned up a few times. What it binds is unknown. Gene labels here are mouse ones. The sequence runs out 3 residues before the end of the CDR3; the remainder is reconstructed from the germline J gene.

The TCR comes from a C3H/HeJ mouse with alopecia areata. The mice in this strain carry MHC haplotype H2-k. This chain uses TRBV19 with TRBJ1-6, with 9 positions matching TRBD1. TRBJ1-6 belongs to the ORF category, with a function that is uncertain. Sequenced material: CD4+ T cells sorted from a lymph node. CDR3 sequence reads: CASSRDRENNSPLYF. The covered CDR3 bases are TGTGCCAGCTCCCGGGACAGGGAAAATAATTCGCCC.